Below, 16 T cell receptor beta chains from the same sample are listed, as sequenced in a study of blood T cell repertoires in COVID-19. Clones were read by immunoSEQ multiplex PCR, and TCRdb kept only the in-frame ones, dropping some. The sample comprises approximately 110,000 clones, more than 80% of which are singletons, and around 3.3% rests with the top ten. Sequenced sample: peripheral blood. The origin of the receptors is a woman of 80 years or more with COVID-19, enrolled during active disease.

This clone was counted once. The chain links TRBV6-5 to TRBJ2-7, with D possibly matching TRBD2 (6 bases). CDR1 is MNHEY, CDR2 SVGAGI, per germline. The CDR3 loop spans 15 amino acids. The ends were cut back, 7 bases at V and 3 bases at J, with 19 bases in the middle. In DNA, the CDR3 is TGTGCCAGCAACTCTCTGGGCGGGGCGAGCTACGAGCAGTACTTC. This translates into CASNSLGGASYEQYF.

The J gene is TRBJ2-1, the V gene TRBV7-8, with 13 bases identical to TRBD2. Germline V CDR1 and CDR2: SGHVS, FQNEAQ. The CDR3 length is 15 residues. V trimming: 5 bases; J trimming: 6 bases; junction bases outside the gene matches: 4. The CDR3 DNA reads as TGTGCCAGCAGCCCAGGACTAGCGGGAGTCAATGAGCAGTTCTTC. This codes for CASSPGLAGVNEQFF.

This clone was counted a single time. This chain connects TRBV28 to TRBJ2-3, with 7 positions matching TRBD1. Germline V lookup: CDR1 MDHEN, CDR2 SYDVKM. The V and J ends lost 8 bases and 1 base, in that order; junction bases with no gene match: 9. The CDR3 is 15 residues long. CDR3 loop: CASGQTGLGTDTQYF. The CDR3 region has the DNA TGTGCCAGCGGGCAGACAGGGCTTGGCACAGATACGCAGTATTTT. The entire variable domain, with the rest obtained from reference TRBV28 and TRBJ2-3, is as follows: DVKVTQSSRYLVKRTGEKVFLECVQDMDHENMFWYRQDPGLGLRLIYFSYDVKMKEKGDIPEGYSVSREKKERFSLILESASTNQTSMYLCASGQTGLGTDTQYFGPGTRLTVL.

This sequence joins TRBV21-1 and TRBJ2-7; no DNA check was done on the table's D call, TRBD2. TRBV21-1 is termed a pseudogene. The CDR3 extends over 14 amino acids. The CDR3 spells CASITRKRTDEQYF. The CDR3 region has the DNA TGTGCCAGCATAACTCGAAAAAGGACTGACGAGCAGTACTTC.

The rearrangement links TRBV19 to TRBJ2-7; D possibly corresponds to TRBD1 (5 bases). This CDR3 spans 14 amino acids. Per the germline V gene, CDR1 is LNHDA and CDR2 is SQIVND (reference sequence). With 0 bases removed from V and 3 bases from J, the gap between germline ends came to 9 bases. CDR3 sequence (DNA): TGTGCCAGTAGTATAGATAGGGGCGACTACGAGCAGTACTTC. This sequence encodes CASSIDRGDYEQYF. The variable domain in full, completed from reference TRBV19 and TRBJ2-7, reads DGGITQSPKYLFRKEGQNVTLSCEQNLNHDAMYWYRQDPGQGLRLIYYSQIVNDFQKGDIAEGYSVSREKKESFPLTVTSAQKNPTAFYLCASSIDRGDYEQYFGPGTRLTVT.

The chain recombines TRBV12-3 or TRBV12-4 with TRBJ1-1; D perhaps matches TRBD1 (6 bases). The CDR3 has 13 residues. V lost 6 bases, J lost 0 bases, and 8 bases lay in between. CDR3 in amino acids: CASRDSMNTEAFF. The CDR3 nucleotides are TGTGCCAGCAGGGACAGCATGAACACTGAAGCTTTCTTT.

The V and J genes are TRBV14 and TRBJ2-5, with D uncertain. Germline CDR1 reads SGHDN; CDR2 reads FVKESK. The CDR3 has 16 residues. Trimming stripped 1 base from V and 4 bases from J, with 16 bases between. Here the CDR3 reads CASSQGSTSLGETQYF. The CDR3 nucleotides read TGTGCCAGCAGCCAAGGATCAACGAGTCTAGGAGAGACCCAGTACTTC.

This clone has just a few counts. V and J are TRBV19 and TRBJ2-2; D may be TRBD2 (6 bases). Trimming stripped 5 bases from V and 4 bases from J, with 14 bases between. Germline V gene sequence: CDR1 LNHDA, CDR2 SQIVND (reference sequence). This CDR3 region has 15 residues. The CDR3 loop is CASSARLDFTGELFF. DNA for the CDR3: TGTGCCAGTAGTGCCCGACTAGATTTCACCGGGGAGCTGTTTTTT.

V is TRBV18 and J is TRBJ2-2; D is ambiguous. This CDR3 has 17 residues. Per germline, CDR1 KGHSH and CDR2 LQKENI. The ends were cut back, 1 base at V and 2 bases at J, with 14 bases in the middle. The CDR3, as DNA: TGTGCCAGCTCACCACAAGCAATAAGTACCAACACCGGGGAGCTGTTTTTT. Translation gives CASSPQAISTNTGELFF.

Details on this clone: Other DNA sequences of this sample code for an identical CDR3. This chain links TRBV11-2 with TRBJ2-7; D perhaps matches TRBD2 (6 bases). Germline loops: CDR1 SGHAT, CDR2 FQNNGV. There are 12 residues in the CDR3. V was shortened by 1 base and J by 6 bases, with 7 bases between the two germline ends. CDR3 sequence (DNA): TGTGCCAGCAGCTTAGGGAGGGTCGAGCAGTACTTC. Its protein product is CASSLGRVEQYF. Based on the CDR3 plus reference TRBV11-2 and TRBJ2-7, the full variable domain is EAGVAQSPRYKIIEKRQSVAFWCNPISGHATLYWYQQILGQGPKLLIQFQNNGVVDDSQLPKDRFSAERLKGVDSTLKIQPAKLEDSAVYLCASSLGRVEQYFGPGTRLTVT.

This clone was recorded a few times. V gene TRBV20-1 combines with J gene TRBJ1-2, with D possibly matching TRBD1 (5 bases). This CDR3 comprises 17 residues. CDR1 and CDR2 from the germline V gene are DFQATT and SNEGSKA (reference sequence). V was trimmed by 3 bases and J by 0 bases, leaving 20 bases between them. The CDR3: CSASWPQGAITNYGYTF. CDR3 nucleotide sequence: TGCAGTGCTAGTTGGCCCCAGGGCGCAATTACTAACTATGGCTACACCTTC.

In its sample, this clone was seen once. V is TRBV2 and J is TRBJ2-1, with TRBD1 identical over 9 bases. The V gene end was trimmed by 6 bases and the J gene end by 0 bases; junction bases not matched to a gene: 18. CDR1 SNHLY and CDR2 FYNNEI come from the germline V gene. There are 20 residues in the CDR3. CDR3 in DNA: TGTGCCAGCAGACGACCGGGACAGGGCCCCGTGGAGAGCTCCTACAATGAGCAGTTCTTC. It translates to CASRRPGQGPVESSYNEQFF.

This chain joins TRBV19 and TRBJ1-1, with D perhaps TRBD1 (5 bases). CDR3 length: 14 amino acids. V lost 0 bases and J 8 bases, leaving 13 bases between the germline ends. Germline CDR1 is LNHDA and CDR2 is SQIVND (reference sequence). CDR3 in DNA: TGTGCCAGTAGTATAGATATGACAGTACGGGAAGCTTTCTTT. It codes for CASSIDMTVREAFF. Looking up the rest from reference TRBV19 and TRBJ1-1 gives the full variable domain: DGGITQSPKYLFRKEGQNVTLSCEQNLNHDAMYWYRQDPGQGLRLIYYSQIVNDFQKGDIAEGYSVSREKKESFPLTVTSAQKNPTAFYLCASSIDMTVREAFFGQGTRLTVV.

The V gene is TRBV9, the J gene TRBJ2-2; 7 bases agree with TRBD1. J was trimmed by 4 bases and V by 1 base; bases with no gene match: 7. Germline assignment: CDR1 SGDLS and CDR2 YYNGEE. The CDR3 length is 16 residues. The CDR3 is CASSVSAGGPTGELFF. CDR3 DNA sequence: TGTGCCAGCAGCGTATCGGCAGGGGGACCCACCGGGGAGCTGTTTTTT.

The chain joins TRBV27 to TRBJ1-1; 7 nucleotides line up with TRBD1. The length of the CDR3 is 14 residues. The germline CDR1 and CDR2 sequences are MNHEY and SMNVEV (reference sequence). The V and J ends lost 2 bases and 2 bases, in that order; junction bases with no gene match: 2. In DNA form, the CDR3 reads TGTGCCAGCAGTTTAGACAGGGTCAACACTGAAGCTTTCTTT. It yields the protein CASSLDRVNTEAFF.

This clone has only a few counts. The rearrangement joins TRBV13 to TRBJ2-7, with a weak D call TRBD2 (5 bases). This CDR3 region has 15 residues. The V and J ends lost 1 base and 0 bases respectively, with 10 bases between them. Germline V CDR1 and CDR2: PRHDT, FYEKMQ (reference sequence). In nucleotides, the CDR3 is TGTGCCAGCAGCTTAGATCCAGGACTCTCCTACGAGCAGTACTTC. Translating gives CASSLDPGLSYEQYF.